A single sample gave rise to the 8 T cell receptor beta chains below, sequenced in a study of control samples from healthy donors and cancer patients. Clones were sequenced by immunoSEQ multiplex PCR, and TCRdb holds only the in-frame ones, with some missing. The table lists roughly 120,000 clones, approximately 90% of them singletons. Specimen: blood. All receptors come from a woman between 18 and 29 years old in good health.

The chain couples TRBV11-3 to TRBJ2-7, with unresolved D. CDR1 is SGHNT, CDR2 YENEEA, per germline. Trimming took off 1 base at V and 3 bases at J, with 7 bases between the two ends. The CDR3 sequence is 13 residues long. CDR3 sequence reads: CASSLATDYEQYF. CDR3 bases: TGTGCCAGCAGCTTAGCGACGGACTACGAGCAGTACTTC.

V is TRBV2 and J is TRBJ2-7; no firm D call. Trimming shortened V by 3 bases and J by 5 bases, and 8 bases separated the two germline ends. The CDR3 is made up of 12 amino acids. Germline V gene lookup returns CDR1 SNHLY and CDR2 FYNNEI. CDR3 sequence: CASSDRFNEQYF. In nucleotides, the CDR3 is TGTGCCAGCAGTGACAGATTCAACGAGCAGTACTTC.

The chain combines TRBV24-1 with TRBJ2-5; D is ambiguous. Germline V lookup: CDR1 KGHDR, CDR2 SFDVKD. This CDR3 has 16 amino acids. V was clipped by 1 base and J by 4 bases, with 15 bases between them. CDR3 sequence reads: CATSDFAGSTRETQYF. The CDR3 DNA reads as TGTGCCACCAGTGATTTCGCCGGCTCGACAAGAGAGACCCAGTACTTC.

The chain is built from TRBV4-3 and TRBJ2-7; D possibly corresponds to TRBD1 (6 bases). The CDR3 extends over 14 amino acids. The germline V gene encodes CDR1 LGHNA and CDR2 YSLEER. Between the trimmed V and J ends, which lost 0 bases and 5 bases, there was a span of 11 bases. The CDR3 nucleotides read TGCGCCAGCAGCCAAGATCGGGACACACACGAGCAGTACTTC. It codes for CASSQDRDTHEQYF.

The genes are TRBV4-1 and TRBJ1-6; D may be TRBD1 (5 bases). V lost 0 bases and J 8 bases, leaving 14 bases between the germline ends. CDR1 is MGHRA and CDR2 is YSYEKL in the germline V gene. The CDR3 runs 16 residues. CDR3 sequence reads: CASSQDQGGHDSPLHF. The CDR3 nucleotides are TGCGCCAGCAGCCAAGACCAGGGAGGGCATGATTCACCCCTCCACTTT.

This rearrangement joins TRBV6-2 or TRBV6-3 to TRBJ1-2; a weak D match, TRBD1 (6 bases). Deletions cut 0 bases from V and 2 bases from J, with 16 bases between. CDR1 MNHEY and CDR2 SVGEGT come from the germline V gene. The CDR3 spans 17 residues. The DNA of the CDR3 is TGTGCCAGCAGTTACTCGGCGGGGGCACCCTCGAACTATGGCTACACCTTC. Translation gives CASSYSAGAPSNYGYTF.

The rearrangement links TRBV7-9 to TRBJ2-1, with 8 bases identical to TRBD1. V trimming: 1 base; J trimming: 9 bases; junction bases outside the gene matches: 8. Germline V gives CDR1 SEHNR, CDR2 FQNEAQ (reference sequence). The CDR3 runs 15 residues. CDR3 bases: TGTGCCAGCAGCTTAGGGGACAGGAGTTGGCTTGAGCAGTTCTTC. It yields the protein CASSLGDRSWLEQFF. The complete variable domain, with remaining parts taken from reference TRBV7-9 and TRBJ2-1, reads DTGVSQNPRHKITKRGQNVTFRCDPISEHNRLYWYRQTLGQGPEFLTYFQNEAQLEKSRLLSDRFSAERPKGSFSTLEIQRTEQGDSAMYLCASSLGDRSWLEQFFGPGTRLTVL.

The genes are TRBV5-8 and TRBJ2-7, with 8 bases matching TRBD1. CDR3 length: 15 amino acids. Germline V gene data show CDR1 as SGHTS and CDR2 as YDEGEE. V gave up 4 bases and J gave up 6 bases; unmatched junction bases: 12. The CDR3 bases are TGTGCCAGCAGCCCCTCCGGGACAGGCAGGGTCGAGCAGTACTTC. Translating it yields CASSPSGTGRVEQYF.